The 10 T cell receptor beta chains in this list originate from one sample, sequenced in a study of type 1 regulatory T cells. TCRdb redid the calling of the reads with MiXCR, one entry per CDR3 protein. The data contain over 90,000 distinct CDR3 sequences, 31% of them singletons. Sequenced: CD4+ T cells, either the whole sample or a sorted fraction (not recorded which). These receptors all come from a human donor in good health.

V and J are TRBV4-2 and TRBJ2-1; TRBD2 matches 11 bases. Trimming removed 4 bases from V and 5 bases from J; junction bases left unmatched: 4. Germline-derived CDR1 and CDR2 are LGHNA and YNFKEQ. The CDR3 runs 15 residues. CDR3 coding DNA: TGTGCCAGCAGCCCCGCTAGCGGGGGGAACAATGAGCAGTTCTTC. Translating gives CASSPASGGNNEQFF.

The V and J genes are TRBV20-1 and TRBJ1-5; D call uncertain. CDR3 size: 14 residues. V was clipped by 2 bases and J by 3 bases, with 11 bases between them. The V gene's germline CDR1 is DFQATT and CDR2 SNEGSKA (reference sequence). This CDR3 reads CSARRVENNQPQHF. The CDR3 nucleotides are TGCAGTGCTAGACGGGTCGAGAACAATCAGCCCCAGCATTTT.

This chain uses TRBV28 with TRBJ2-3, with a weak D call TRBD2 (5 bases). The CDR3 spans 16 residues. Germline V gene data show CDR1 as MDHEN and CDR2 as SYDVKM. Deletions cut 5 bases from V and 6 bases from J, with 21 bases between. As DNA, the CDR3 is TGTGCCAGCAGTGCCGAAGGACCGGCGGGTGGGGATACGCAGTATTTT. It is translated as CASSAEGPAGGDTQYF. Based on the CDR3 plus reference TRBV28 and TRBJ2-3, the full variable domain is DVKVTQSSRYLVKRTGEKVFLECVQDMDHENMFWYRQDPGLGLRLIYFSYDVKMKEKGDIPEGYSVSREKKERFSLILESASTNQTSMYLCASSAEGPAGGDTQYFGPGTRLTVL.

This clonotype was found a few times. The chain joins TRBV5-1 to TRBJ2-1, with TRBD2 matching 7 bases. V lost 4 bases, J lost 7 bases, and 8 bases stayed unmatched. This CDR3 has 14 amino acids. Germline lookup yields CDR1 SGHRS and CDR2 YFSETQ. DNA of the CDR3: TGCGCCAGCAGCGAGGGGACTAACCTAAATGAGCAGTTCTTC. Its translation: CASSEGTNLNEQFF.

This sequence joins TRBV6-2 or TRBV6-3 and TRBJ2-6; D is perhaps TRBD2 (5 bases). V dropped 5 bases and J dropped 4 bases, with 9 bases sitting between them. This CDR3 comprises 14 residues. In germline, CDR1 is MNHEY, CDR2 SVGEGT. The CDR3 loop is CASSTSTGANVLTF. The CDR3 DNA reads as TGTGCCAGCAGTACTAGTACCGGGGCCAACGTCCTGACTTTC.

The chain combines TRBV5-4 with TRBJ2-7; 9 nucleotides align to TRBD2. The CDR3 totals 15 residues. V shed 7 bases, J shed 0 bases, and the junction held 8 bases outside the gene matches. Germline V gene lookup returns CDR1 SGHNT and CDR2 YYREEE (reference sequence). This chain's CDR3 is CASSRLAESSYEQYF. CDR3 nucleotide sequence: TGTGCCAGCTCTAGACTAGCGGAAAGCTCCTACGAGCAGTACTTC.

The chain carries TRBV19 and TRBJ2-5; 9 bases align to TRBD2. Germline V gene data show CDR1 as LNHDA and CDR2 as SQIVND (reference sequence). J lost 4 bases, V lost 6 bases, and 21 bases had no gene match. The CDR3 has 19 residues. CDR3 loop: CASRRTSDSSERRGETQYF. In DNA form, the CDR3 reads TGTGCCAGTAGGCGGACTAGCGACTCGAGCGAGAGGCGCGGAGAGACCCAGTACTTC.

This clonotype was counted a few times. J is TRBJ2-2 and V is TRBV3-1, with 9 bases that match TRBD1. Germline CDR1 LGHDT, CDR2 YNNKEL (reference sequence). This CDR3 region has 13 residues. V lost 10 bases and J lost 6; bases outside the gene matches: 6. The CDR3 loop is CATGQGVAGELFF. The CDR3 nucleotides are TGTGCCACGGGACAGGGTGTAGCCGGGGAGCTGTTTTTT. The complete variable domain, with remaining parts taken from reference TRBV3-1 and TRBJ2-2, reads DTAVSQTPKYLVTQMGNDKSIKCEQNLGHDTMYWYKQDSKKFLKIMFSYNNKELIINETVPNRFSPKSPDKAHLNLHINSLELGDSAVYFCATGQGVAGELFFGEGSRLTVL.

The V call is TRBV7-2, the J call TRBJ2-1; 7 nucleotides agree with TRBD2. The CDR3 totals 14 residues. Germline CDR1 SGHTA, CDR2 FQGNSA. The DNA for the CDR3 is TGTGGCAGTGGAAGCGGGACTGCCTACAATGAGCAGTTCTTC. This encodes CGSGSGTAYNEQFF.

This clonotype was detected only a few times. The chain has TRBV6-6 and TRBJ2-7, with D possibly being TRBD1 (7 bases). Trimming took 6 bases from V and 2 from J, leaving 17 bases between them. This CDR3 has 15 amino acids. Per germline, CDR1 MNHNY and CDR2 SVGAGI (reference sequence). The CDR3: CASRQFGGGTYEQYF. The CDR3 DNA reads TGTGCCAGCAGACAGTTCGGAGGGGGCACCTACGAGCAGTACTTC.